This T cell receptor beta chain was recovered during a study of blood T cell repertoires in COVID-19 (TCRdb year 2020). As for the study more broadly: Samples covering the acute and convalescent phases of COVID-19 were provided by collaborators in the United States, Italy and Spain. Subjects who had been exposed to COVID-19, were actively infected with it, or had recovered from it provided the deeply sampled blood TCRbeta repertoires that made up the dataset. Nearly every sample came with metadata listing a de-identified subject ID, COVID-19 status, age in years and sex. Samples came from the ongoing ImmuneRACE study (first 160 participants) plus 1,254 subjects from 6 global collaborators. HLA class I and class II types, where available, came from metadata supplied by the sample provider rather than from assay-based typing. The repertoires were released in a freely available public database meant as a resource for research on the immune response to SARS-CoV-2. The prospective study material was composed of cDNA or gDNA derived from T cells, B-cell-depleted T cells, or PBMCs. Summary of the overall study and its limitations: Clinical and demographic metadata were provided uncurated, with the amount varying by source and participant.

The CDR3 has 16 amino acids, counting the end cysteine and phenylalanine. Only CDR3 DNA remains: 48 bases, in frame from the first base. V loses 0 bases, J loses 7 bases, and the germline ends lie 19 bases apart. According to the germline V gene, CDR1 reads SGHDT and CDR2 reads YYEEEE. With respect to this clone: Its antigen remains undetermined. No qualities accompany the bases; no much larger clone lies one base away.

Each collaborating institution followed its own protocols to collect whole blood in K2EDTA tubes. For TCRbeta analysis, collaborator samples were shipped as frozen whole blood, as isolated PBMCs, or as DNA extracted from either sample type. TCRbeta CDR3 regions were amplified from genomic DNA using the immunoSEQ Assay, a bias-controlled multiplex PCR. As for the authors' bioinformatics: The number of nucleated cells in each sample was estimated from the amplification of reference gene primers within the assay. To quantify the absolute abundance of each unique TCRbeta CDR3 rearrangement, sequence reads were collapsed and filtered. Productive Simpson clonality was computed per sample as the square root of Simpson's diversity index over productive rearrangements. TCRdb obtained this table from immuneACCESS and retained in-frame rearrangements with V and J assigned. These tables miss some clones; where compared with another copy, unresolved V genes account for less than half of the shortfall, and the remainder is unexplained. The DNA gave D and trimming, while V, J and clone size come from that table. This sample lists about 51,000 clones; 91% were detected once. The ten top clones hold approximately 3% of the sample.

The TCR sequence derives from a man in his fifties with acute or convalescent COVID-19. Sequencing used peripheral blood. The V gene is TRBV5-6 and the J gene is TRBJ1-1; TRBD1 is a possible D gene, resting on 6 matching bases. The CDR3 protein: CASSLGFRGFKGEAFF. The sequenced DNA is TGTGCCAGCAGCTTGGGGTTCAGGGGATTTAAGGGTGAAGCTTTCTTT.